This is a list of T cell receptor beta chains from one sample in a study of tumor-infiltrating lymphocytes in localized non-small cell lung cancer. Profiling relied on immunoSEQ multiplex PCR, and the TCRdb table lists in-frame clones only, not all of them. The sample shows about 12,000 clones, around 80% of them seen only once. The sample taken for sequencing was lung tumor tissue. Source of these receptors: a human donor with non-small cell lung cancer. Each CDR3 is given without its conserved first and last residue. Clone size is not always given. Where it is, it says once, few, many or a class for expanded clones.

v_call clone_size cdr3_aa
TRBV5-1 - ASSLRPQENSNQPQH
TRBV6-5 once ASSYSIGNYGYT
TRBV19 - ASSIGTGGTEAF
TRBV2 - ASIRTGSSYEQY
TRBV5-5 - ASGGQYNEQF
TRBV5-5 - ASSLLSGGNTEAF
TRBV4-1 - ASSQDIGNEQF
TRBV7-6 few ASRGQDNEKLF
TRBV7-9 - ASSFGGQGGHEQY
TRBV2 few ASTRLNSGNTIY
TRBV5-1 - ASSSAGPQQAF
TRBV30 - AWSVGETATLAKNIQY
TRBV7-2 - ASSLQSFPDTQY
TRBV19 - ASSIARGSNEKLF
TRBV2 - ASSEGRGVENSPLH
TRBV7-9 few ASSRTGTTNTEAF
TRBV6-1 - ASRRGPTTDTQY
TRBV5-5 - ASSSPGGTNNEQF
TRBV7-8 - ASSFWTGEDTEAF
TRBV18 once ASSPPRQGPIYGYT
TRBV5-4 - ASSPGASSYNEQF
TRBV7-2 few ASSLDGATNEKLF